A selection of T cell receptor beta chains follows, all from one sample in a study of glioma-infiltrating T cells after dendritic cell vaccination. Using immunoSEQ multiplex PCR, the repertoire was profiled, and TCRdb retains in-frame clones only, with some absent. Among 75,000 to 95,000 clones, about nine tenths were seen once, and the ten largest hold 2% to 2.5%. The source material was blood, sampled after dendritic cell vaccination. These receptors all stem from a human donor with glioblastoma. Both conserved end residues are part of each CDR3. A D gene is named only where the DNA matches it firmly.

V gene	J gene	D gene	CDR3 protein
TRBV2	TRBJ1-1	-	CATGVVWNTEAFF
TRBV4-3	TRBJ2-2	-	CASSQARLISGELFF
TRBV9	TRBJ2-7	TRBD2	CASSPRLAGVYKDEQYF
TRBV6-5	TRBJ1-2	TRBD1	CASSSVRQGARGYTF
TRBV10-1	TRBJ1-1	TRBD1	CASSDRVGTEAFF
TRBV2	TRBJ2-5	TRBD1	CASNQDRGFQETQYF
TRBV28	TRBJ1-6	TRBD1	CASTVGGALGSYNSPLHF
TRBV6-5	TRBJ2-4	TRBD2	CASRNGLANGIQYF
TRBV9	TRBJ2-3	-	CASSVEPSTDTQYF
TRBV5-1	TRBJ2-7	-	CASRGATYEQYF
TRBV27	TRBJ2-7	-	CASSLSIAGVEQYF
TRBV7-2	TRBJ2-1	TRBD2	CASLFREGLAVDEQFF
TRBV11-3	TRBJ2-7	-	CASSSGLYYEQYF
TRBV5-1	TRBJ1-1	-	CASSLVGGAVGTEAFF
TRBV5-4	TRBJ2-7	-	CASSQENLGHEQYF
TRBV7-9	TRBJ2-3	-	CASSLEQQTQYF
TRBV29-1	TRBJ1-2	TRBD1	CSVGQGADYGYTF
TRBV6-1	TRBJ2-1	-	CASKGILPYNEQFF
TRBV5-1	TRBJ1-1	TRBD1	CASSSGTAGAFF
TRBV12-5	TRBJ2-5	TRBD1	CASKPGTGDGMEQTQYF
TRBV28	TRBJ1-4	-	CASSLRGKGNEKLFF
TRBV4-1	TRBJ1-4	TRBD1	CASSHPGGDEKLFF
TRBV5-1	TRBJ2-3	TRBD2	CASSSGPLSGATDTQYF
TRBV5-1	TRBJ2-1	TRBD2	CASTSGSGDEQFF
TRBV7-9	TRBJ1-1	-	CASSRRDTEAFF
TRBV2	TRBJ2-3	-	CASRLTRDTQYF
TRBV30	TRBJ1-3	TRBD1	CAWSGTGARGNTIYF
TRBV6-5	TRBJ1-1	-	CASTLTYARDSEAFF
TRBV5-4	TRBJ2-2	-	CASSLGQAQTGELFF